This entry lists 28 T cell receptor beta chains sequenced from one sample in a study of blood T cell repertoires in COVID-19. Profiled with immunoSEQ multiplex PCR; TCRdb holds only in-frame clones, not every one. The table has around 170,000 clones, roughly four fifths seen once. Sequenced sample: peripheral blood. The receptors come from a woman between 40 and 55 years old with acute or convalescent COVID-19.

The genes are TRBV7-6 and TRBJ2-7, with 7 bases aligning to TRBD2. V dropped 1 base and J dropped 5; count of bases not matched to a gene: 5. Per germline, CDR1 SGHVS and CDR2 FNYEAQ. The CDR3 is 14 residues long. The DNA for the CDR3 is TGTGCCAGCAGCTTAGGTTTCGGGGGGAACGAGCAGTACTTC. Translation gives CASSLGFGGNEQYF.

CDR3 nucleotide sequence: TGTGCCAGCAGTTACTCTTGGGCGGGGGGCTACGAGCAGTACTTC. It encodes CASSYSWAGGYEQYF. This chain connects TRBV6-5 to TRBJ2-7, with 8 positions matching TRBD2. The ends lost 0 bases at V and 3 bases at J; junction bases unmatched: 4. The germline gives CDR1 MNHEY, CDR2 SVGAGI. The CDR3 spans 15 residues.

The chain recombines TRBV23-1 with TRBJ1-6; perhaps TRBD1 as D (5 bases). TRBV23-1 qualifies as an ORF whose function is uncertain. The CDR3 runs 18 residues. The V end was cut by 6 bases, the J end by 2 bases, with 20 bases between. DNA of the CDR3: TGCGCCAGCAGCCCGGGGGAGGGTGGCGGTCCCTATAATTCACCCCTCCACTTT. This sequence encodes CASSPGEGGGPYNSPLHF.

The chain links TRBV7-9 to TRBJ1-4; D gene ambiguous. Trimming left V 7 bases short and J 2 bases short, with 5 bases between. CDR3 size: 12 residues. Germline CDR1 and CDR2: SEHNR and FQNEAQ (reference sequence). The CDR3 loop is CASTETNEKLFF. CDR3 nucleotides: TGTGCCAGCACGGAGACTAATGAAAAACTGTTTTTT.

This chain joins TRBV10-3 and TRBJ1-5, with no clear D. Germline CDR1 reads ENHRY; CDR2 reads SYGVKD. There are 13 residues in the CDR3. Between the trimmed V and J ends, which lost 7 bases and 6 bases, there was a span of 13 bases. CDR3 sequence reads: CAIMAGERQPQHF. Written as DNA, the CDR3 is TGTGCCATCATGGCCGGGGAACGTCAGCCCCAGCATTTT.

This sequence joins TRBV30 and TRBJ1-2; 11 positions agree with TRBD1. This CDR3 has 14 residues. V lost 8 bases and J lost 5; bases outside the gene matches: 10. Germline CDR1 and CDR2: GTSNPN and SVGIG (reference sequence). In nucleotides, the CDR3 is TGTGCCGTCCTAAACCGGGACAGGGGGTATGGCTACACCTTC. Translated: CAVLNRDRGYGYTF.

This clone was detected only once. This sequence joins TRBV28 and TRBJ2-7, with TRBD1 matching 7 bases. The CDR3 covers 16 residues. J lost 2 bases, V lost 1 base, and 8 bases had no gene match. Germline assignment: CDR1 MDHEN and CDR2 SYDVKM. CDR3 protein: CASSLSLGQFTYEQYF. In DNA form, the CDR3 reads TGTGCCAGCAGTTTATCTTTGGGACAGTTTACCTACGAGCAGTACTTC.

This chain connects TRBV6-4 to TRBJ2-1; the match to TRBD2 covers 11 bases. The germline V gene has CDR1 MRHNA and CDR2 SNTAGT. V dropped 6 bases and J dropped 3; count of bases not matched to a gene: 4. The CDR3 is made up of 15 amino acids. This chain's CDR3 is CASSPSGGYYNEQFF. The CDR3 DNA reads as TGTGCCAGCAGCCCTAGCGGGGGGTACTACAATGAGCAGTTCTTC.

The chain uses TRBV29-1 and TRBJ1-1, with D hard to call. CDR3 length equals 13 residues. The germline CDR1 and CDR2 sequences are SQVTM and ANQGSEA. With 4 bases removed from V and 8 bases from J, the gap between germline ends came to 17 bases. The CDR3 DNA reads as TGCAGCGTTGTGGTCGTACAAAGAGGCGAAGCTTTCTTT. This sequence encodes CSVVVVQRGEAFF.

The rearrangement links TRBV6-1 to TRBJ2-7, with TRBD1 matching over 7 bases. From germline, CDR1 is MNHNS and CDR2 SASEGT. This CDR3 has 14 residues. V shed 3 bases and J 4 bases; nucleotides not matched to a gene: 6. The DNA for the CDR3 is TGTGCCAGCAGTGACCGGGACAGAATTTACGAGCAGTACTTC. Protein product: CASSDRDRIYEQYF.

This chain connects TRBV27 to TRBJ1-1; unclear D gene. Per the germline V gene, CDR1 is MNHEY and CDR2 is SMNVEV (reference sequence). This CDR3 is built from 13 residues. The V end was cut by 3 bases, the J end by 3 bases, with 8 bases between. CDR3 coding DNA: TGTGCCAGCAGTTTTGGCCCCCACACTGAAGCTTTCTTT. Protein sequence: CASSFGPHTEAFF.

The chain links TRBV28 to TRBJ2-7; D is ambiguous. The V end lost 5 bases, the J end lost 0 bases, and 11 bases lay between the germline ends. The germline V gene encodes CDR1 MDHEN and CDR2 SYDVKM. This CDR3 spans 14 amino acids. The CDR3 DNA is TGTGCCAGCAGTCTCTGGGCGAGCTCCTACGAGCAGTACTTC. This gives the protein CASSLWASSYEQYF. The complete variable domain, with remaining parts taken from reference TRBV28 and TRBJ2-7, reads DVKVTQSSRYLVKRTGEKVFLECVQDMDHENMFWYRQDPGLGLRLIYFSYDVKMKEKGDIPEGYSVSREKKERFSLILESASTNQTSMYLCASSLWASSYEQYFGPGTRLTVT.

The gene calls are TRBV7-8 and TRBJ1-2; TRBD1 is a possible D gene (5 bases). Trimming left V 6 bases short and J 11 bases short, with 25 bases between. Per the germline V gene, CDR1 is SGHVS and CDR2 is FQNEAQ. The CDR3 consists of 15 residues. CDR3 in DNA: TGTGCCAGCAGTTCTACCCGGGACCCGCGGGGCCCTTACACCTTC. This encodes CASSSTRDPRGPYTF.

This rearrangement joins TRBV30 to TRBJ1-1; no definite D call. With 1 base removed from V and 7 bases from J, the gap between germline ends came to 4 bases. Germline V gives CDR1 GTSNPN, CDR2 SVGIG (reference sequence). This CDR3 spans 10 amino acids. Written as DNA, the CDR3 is TGTGCCTGGAGTGGTCGTGAAGCTTTCTTT. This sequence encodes CAWSGREAFF. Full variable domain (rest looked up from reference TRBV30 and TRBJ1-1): SQTIHQWPATLVQPVGSPLSLECTVEGTSNPNLYWYRQAAGRGLQLLFYSVGIGQISSEVPQNLSASRPQDRQFILSSKKLLLSDSGFYLCAWSGREAFFGQGTRLTVV.

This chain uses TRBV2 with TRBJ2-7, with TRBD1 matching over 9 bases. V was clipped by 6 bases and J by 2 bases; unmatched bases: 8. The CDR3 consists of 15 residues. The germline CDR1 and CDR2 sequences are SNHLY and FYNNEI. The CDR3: CASRLDRGGTYEQYF. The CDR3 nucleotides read TGTGCCAGCAGGCTGGACAGGGGCGGGACCTACGAGCAGTACTTC.

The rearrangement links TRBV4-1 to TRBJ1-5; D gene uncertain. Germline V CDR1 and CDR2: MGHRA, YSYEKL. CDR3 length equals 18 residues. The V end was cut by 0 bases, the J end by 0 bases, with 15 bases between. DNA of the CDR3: TGCGCCAGCAGCCAAGACGGCAGGCTCGGTTATAGCAATCAGCCCCAGCATTTT. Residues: CASSQDGRLGYSNQPQHF.

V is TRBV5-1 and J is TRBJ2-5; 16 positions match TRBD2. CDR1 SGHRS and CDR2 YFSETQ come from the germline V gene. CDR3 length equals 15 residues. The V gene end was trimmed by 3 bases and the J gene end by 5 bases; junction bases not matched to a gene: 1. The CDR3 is CASSWGLAGGETQYF. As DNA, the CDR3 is TGCGCCAGCAGCTGGGGACTAGCGGGAGGGGAGACCCAGTACTTC.

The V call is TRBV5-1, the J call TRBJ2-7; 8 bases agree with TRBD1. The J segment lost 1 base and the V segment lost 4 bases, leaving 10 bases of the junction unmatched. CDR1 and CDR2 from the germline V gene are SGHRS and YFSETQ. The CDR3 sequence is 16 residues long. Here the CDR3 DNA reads TGCGCCAGCAGCAATGGAGTAGGGACAGGATCCTACGAGCAGTACTTC. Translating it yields CASSNGVGTGSYEQYF.

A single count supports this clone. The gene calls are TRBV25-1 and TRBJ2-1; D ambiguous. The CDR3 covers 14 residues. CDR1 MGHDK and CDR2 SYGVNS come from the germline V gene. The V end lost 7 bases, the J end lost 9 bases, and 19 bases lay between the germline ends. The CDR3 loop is CASTYPGGVGEQFF. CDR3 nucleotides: TGTGCCAGCACCTACCCGGGTGGAGTAGGTGAGCAGTTCTTC.

The CDR3, as DNA: TGTGCCACAGGCGGGAGGGAGTCCTTCTATGGCTACACCTTC. Its translation: CATGGRESFYGYTF. The rearrangement links TRBV28 to TRBJ1-2; unclear D gene. The CDR3 totals 14 residues. V lost 10 bases, J lost 4 bases, and 19 bases lay in between. Germline V gene sequence: CDR1 MDHEN, CDR2 SYDVKM.

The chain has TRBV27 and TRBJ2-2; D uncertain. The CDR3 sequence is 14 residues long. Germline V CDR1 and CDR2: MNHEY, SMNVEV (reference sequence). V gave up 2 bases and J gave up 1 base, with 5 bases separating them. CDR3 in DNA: TGTGCCAGCAGTTTAGACTTGAACACCGGGGAGCTGTTTTTT. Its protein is CASSLDLNTGELFF.

Here the CDR3 reads CASSPYPGEQFF. The CDR3 bases are TGTGCCAGCAGCCCGTACCCAGGTGAGCAGTTCTTC. V gene TRBV14 combines with J gene TRBJ2-1; no firm D call. The germline V and J ends were trimmed by 4 bases and 9 bases, with 10 bases remaining between them. This CDR3 is 12 amino acids long. Germline values: CDR1 SGHDN, CDR2 FVKESK.

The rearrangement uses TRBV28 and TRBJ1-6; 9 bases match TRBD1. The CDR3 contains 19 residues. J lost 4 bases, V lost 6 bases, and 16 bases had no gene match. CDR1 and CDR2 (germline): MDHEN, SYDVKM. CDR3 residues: CASRPGQGPTYEYNSPLHF. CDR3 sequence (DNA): TGTGCCAGCAGACCTGGACAGGGGCCCACGTACGAATATAATTCACCCCTCCACTTT.

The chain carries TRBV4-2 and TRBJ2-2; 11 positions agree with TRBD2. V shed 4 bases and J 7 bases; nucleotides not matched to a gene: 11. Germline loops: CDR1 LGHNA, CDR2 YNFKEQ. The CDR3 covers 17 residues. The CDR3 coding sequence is TGTGCCAGCAGCCGCCGGGGTAGCGGGGGGGCTGTCGGGGAGCTGTTTTTT. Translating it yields CASSRRGSGGAVGELFF.

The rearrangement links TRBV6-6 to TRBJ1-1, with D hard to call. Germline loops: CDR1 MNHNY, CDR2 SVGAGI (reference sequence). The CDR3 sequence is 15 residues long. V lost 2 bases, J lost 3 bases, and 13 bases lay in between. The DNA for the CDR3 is TGTGCCAGCAGTTACGAAGATATGAGATACACTGAAGCTTTCTTT. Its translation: CASSYEDMRYTEAFF.

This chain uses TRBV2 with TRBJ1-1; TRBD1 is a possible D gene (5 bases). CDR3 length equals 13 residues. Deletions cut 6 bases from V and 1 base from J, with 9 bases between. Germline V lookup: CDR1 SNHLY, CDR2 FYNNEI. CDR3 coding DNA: TGTGCCAGCAGGTATCAGGGGAACACTGAAGCTTTCTTT. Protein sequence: CASRYQGNTEAFF.

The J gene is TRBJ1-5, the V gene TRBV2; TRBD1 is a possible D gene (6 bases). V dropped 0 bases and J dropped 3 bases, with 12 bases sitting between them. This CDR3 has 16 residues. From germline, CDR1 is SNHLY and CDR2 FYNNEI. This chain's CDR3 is CASSEAPGGSNQPQHF. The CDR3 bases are TGTGCCAGCAGTGAAGCACCGGGGGGCTCCAATCAGCCCCAGCATTTT.

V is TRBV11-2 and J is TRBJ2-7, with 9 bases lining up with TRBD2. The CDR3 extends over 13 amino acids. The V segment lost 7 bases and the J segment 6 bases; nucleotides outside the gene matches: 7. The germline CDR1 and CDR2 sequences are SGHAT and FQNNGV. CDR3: CASTSLAGSEQYF. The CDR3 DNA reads TGTGCCAGCACTTCGCTAGCGGGAAGCGAGCAGTACTTC.